This is a list of T cell receptor beta chains from one sample in a study of regulatory T cells in long-lasting Graves disease. Each CDR3 protein gets one entry after TCRdb re-called the multiplex PCR reads with MiXCR. Of 600,000 to 800,000 distinct CDR3 sequences in the sample, about 32% were seen once. The input for sequencing was peripheral blood mononuclear cells (PBMCs), taken when the disease was refractory, from a patient treated with antithyroid drugs. The receptor source for this set is a female donor with Graves disease. CDR3s include the opening cysteine and the closing phenylalanine or tryptophan. The D gene is left open where the match is weak. Expanded clones get a size class; other rows say once, few or many, or leave the size out.

TRBD1,TRBJ2-5,many,TRBV29-1,CSVRRDSQETQYF,TGCAGCGTGAGAAGGGACAGCCAAGAGACCCAGTACTTC
-,TRBJ1-5,-,TRBV12-3/TRBV12-4,CASSPGKVEQPQHF,TGTGCCAGCAGCCCCGGGAAGGTCGAACAGCCCCAGCATTTT
-,TRBJ1-1,-,TRBV7-2,CASSLEWLTAAFF,TGTGCCAGCAGCTTAGAATGGCTCACTGCAGCTTTCTTT
TRBD1,TRBJ2-2,-,TRBV28,CAGSTGGPAGELFF,TGTGCCGGGTCGACAGGGGGTCCCGCCGGGGAGCTGTTTTTT
-,TRBJ2-7,-,TRBV29-1,CSVEDSRVRFGEQYF,TGCAGCGTTGAAGATAGCAGGGTACGATTTGGCGAGCAGTACTTC
TRBD1,TRBJ1-5,-,TRBV12-3/TRBV12-4,CASSLGGTGEIPFSNQPQHF,TGTGCCAGCAGTTTAGGGGGGACAGGGGAAATTCCGTTTAGCAATCAGCCCCAGCATTTT
-,TRBJ1-1,-,TRBV20-1,CSARIRGDTEAFF,TGCAGTGCTAGGATCAGGGGTGACACTGAAGCTTTCTTT
-,TRBJ1-4,many,TRBV10-3,CATSPRTENEKLFF,TGTGCCACTTCCCCAAGGACAGAGAATGAAAAACTGTTTTTT
-,TRBJ2-5,few,TRBV5-4,CASSADIQETQYF,TGTGCCAGCAGCGCGGACATTCAAGAGACCCAGTACTTC
TRBD1,TRBJ1-5,many,TRBV5-1,CASSSGTGGNQPQHF,TGTGCCAGCAGTTCCGGGACAGGGGGCAATCAGCCCCAGCATTTT
TRBD2,TRBJ2-1,-,TRBV11-1,CASSSLAGYNEQFF,TGTGCCAGCAGTTCACTAGCGGGTTACAATGAGCAGTTCTTC
-,TRBJ2-3,few,TRBV12-3/TRBV12-4,CASSLLVADTDTQYF,TGTGCCAGCAGCCTACTAGTTGCGGACACAGATACGCAGTATTTT
TRBD1,TRBJ2-5,-,TRBV12-3/TRBV12-4,CASSPRGFLKEETQYF,TGTGCCAGCAGCCCCAGGGGGTTCCTCAAGGAAGAGACCCAGTACTTC
-,TRBJ1-1,-,TRBV20-1,CSARRAAMNTEAFF,TGCAGTGCCCGGCGGGCCGCCATGAACACTGAAGCTTTCTTT
TRBD1,TRBJ1-6,many,TRBV28,CASSSQTGRNSPLHF,TGTGCCAGCAGTTCCCAGACAGGGCGTAATTCACCCCTCCACTTT
-,TRBJ1-1,-,TRBV28,CASSLIFGDPRAFF,TGTGCCAGCAGTTTAATTTTCGGGGACCCGAGGGCTTTCTTT
-,TRBJ2-2,few,TRBV6-1,CASGLVSGELFF,TGTGCCAGCGGCCTAGTGTCCGGGGAGCTGTTTTTT
-,TRBJ1-2,once,TRBV11-1,CASSLSSGSANYGHTF,TGTGCCAGCAGCTTAAGTTCGGGGTCAGCTAACTATGGCCACACCTTC
-,TRBJ1-4,-,TRBV28,CASSLQTRGEKLFF,TGTGCCAGCAGTTTGCAAACGAGGGGTGAAAAACTGTTTTTT
-,TRBJ1-1,-,TRBV5-1,CASSFWSPGKSRNTEAFF,TGCGCCAGCAGCTTTTGGTCTCCAGGGAAAAGCCGTAACACTGAAGCTTTCTTT
-,TRBJ2-4,few,TRBV20-1,CSARGGGAKNIQYF,TGCAGTGCTAGAGGAGGGGGAGCCAAAAACATTCAGTACTTC
TRBD1,TRBJ2-1,-,TRBV12-3/TRBV12-4,CASSFAPRRDRGYNEQFF,TGTGCCAGCAGTTTCGCCCCCCGAAGGGACAGGGGCTACAATGAGCAGTTCTTC
-,TRBJ1-3,many,TRBV28,CASSPITDGSGNTIYF,TGTGCCAGCAGCCCCATTACAGATGGCTCTGGAAACACCATATATTTT
-,TRBJ2-7,many,TRBV2,CASSEVPYEQYF,TGTGCCAGCAGTGAAGTCCCCTACGAGCAGTACTTC
-,TRBJ1-1,many,TRBV19,CASSMAQGNTEAFF,TGCGCCAGCAGCATGGCACAGGGGAACACTGAAGCTTTCTTT
-,TRBJ2-4,-,TRBV20-1,CSARDHPERAKNIQYF,TGCAGTGCTAGAGATCACCCGGAGAGAGCCAAAAACATTCAGTACTTC
TRBD1,TRBJ2-2,-,TRBV9,CASNTGDTGELFF,TGTGCCAGCAACACAGGGGACACCGGGGAGCTGTTTTTT
-,TRBJ2-7,few,TRBV19,CASSMGRSYEQYF,TGTGCCAGTAGTATGGGCAGGTCCTACGAGCAGTACTTC
-,TRBJ2-5,once,TRBV29-1,CSVEEAQWEETQYF,TGCAGCGTTGAAGAAGCACAGTGGGAGGAGACCCAGTACTTC
-,TRBJ1-2,-,TRBV7-9,CASSLDWGNGGYTF,TGTGCCAGCAGCTTAGATTGGGGGAACGGTGGCTACACCTTC
-,TRBJ1-5,many,TRBV2,CASSERGNQPQHF,TGTGCCAGCAGTGAAAGGGGGAATCAGCCCCAGCATTTT
-,TRBJ1-1,-,TRBV13,CASSLASPEAFF,TGTGCCAGCAGCTTAGCCAGTCCTGAAGCTTTCTTT
TRBD1,TRBJ2-5,few,TRBV7-9,CASSLGTGIETQYF,TGTGCCAGCAGCCTTGGGACAGGGATCGAGACCCAGTACTTC
-,TRBJ1-1,few,TRBV7-2,CASSFSGRRAEAFF,TGTGCCAGCAGCTTCTCGGGACGACGGGCTGAAGCTTTCTTT
-,TRBJ1-5,many,TRBV6-1,CASSDRWRRVAGNQPQHF,TGTGCCAGCAGTGACAGGTGGAGGCGGGTAGCTGGCAATCAGCCCCAGCATTTT
-,TRBJ1-5,-,TRBV30,CALGEGNQPQHF,TGTGCCTTAGGGGAGGGCAATCAGCCCCAGCATTTT
-,TRBJ1-4,few,TRBV3-1,CASSQDGKSNEKLFF,TGTGCCAGCAGCCAAGATGGGAAGTCTAATGAAAAACTGTTTTTT
-,TRBJ1-5,-,TRBV6-1,CASSQQTGKVNQPQHF,TGTGCCAGCAGCCAACAGACAGGTAAAGTCAATCAGCCCCAGCATTTT
-,TRBJ2-7,many,TRBV7-2,CASSPMGRDEQYF,TGTGCCAGCAGCCCCATGGGCCGCGACGAGCAGTACTTC
TRBD1,TRBJ1-1,few,TRBV10-3,CAITGTGGDTEAFF,TGTGCCATCACCGGGACAGGAGGTGACACTGAAGCTTTCTTT
TRBD1,TRBJ1-1,-,TRBV20-1,CSAMTGMNTEAFF,TGCAGTGCCATGACAGGGATGAACACTGAAGCTTTCTTT
-,TRBJ2-7,-,TRBV2,CASSQTAAYEQYF,TGTGCCAGCAGCCAAACGGCAGCTTACGAGCAGTATTTC
TRBD1,TRBJ1-6,-,TRBV6-1,CASSPFAGTGGSPLHF,TGTGCCAGCAGCCCCTTCGCAGGGACAGGGGGTTCACCCCTCCACTTT
-,TRBJ1-4,-,TRBV7-9,CASSLEGGKREKLFF,TGTGCCAGCAGCTTAGAGGGAGGGAAGAGGGAAAAACTGTTTTTT
TRBD1,TRBJ1-2,many,TRBV12-3/TRBV12-4,CASSLTPRGQGYGYTF,TGTGCCAGCAGTTTGACCCCGAGGGGGCAGGGCTATGGCTACACCTTC
-,TRBJ1-1,many,TRBV28,CASSPPHANTEAFF,TGTGCCAGCAGTCCCCCGCACGCCAACACTGAAGCTTTCTTT
-,TRBJ1-3,-,TRBV11-2,CASSPLGNSGNTIYF,TGTGCCAGCAGCCCGTTGGGGAATTCTGGAAACACCATATATTTT
-,TRBJ1-1,-,TRBV28,CASSPVQAPSTEAFF,TGTGCCAGCAGTCCTGTGCAGGCCCCGAGCACTGAAGCTTTCTTT
TRBD2,TRBJ2-7,-,TRBV14,CASSQGTSGRAYEQYF,TGTGCCAGCAGCCAAGGGACTAGCGGGAGGGCCTACGAGCAGTACTTC
-,TRBJ1-1,-,TRBV13,CASSLVGDGTTEAFF,TGTGCCAGCAGCTTAGTCGGGGACGGGACCACTGAAGCTTTCTTT
-,TRBJ1-4,few,TRBV7-9,CASSARGARGTNEKLFF,TGTGCCAGCAGCGCAAGAGGAGCGAGAGGGACTAATGAAAAACTGTTTTTT
-,TRBJ2-5,few,TRBV20-1,CSATKGRETQYF,TGCAGTGCTACAAAGGGACGAGAGACCCAGTACTTC
TRBD2,TRBJ2-3,-,TRBV5-4,CASSPSPQYVAGSTDTQYF,TGTGCCAGCAGCCCCTCCCCTCAGTACGTAGCGGGAAGCACAGATACGCAGTATTTT
-,TRBJ1-2,few,TRBV7-2,CASSSGGLGGNYGYTF,TGTGCCAGCAGCTCCGGCGGGCTCGGCGGTAACTATGGCTACACCTTC
-,TRBJ1-5,-,TRBV6-1,CASSDIRWVQPQHF,TGTGCCAGCAGTGATATAAGGTGGGTGCAGCCCCAGCATTTT
-,TRBJ2-5,few,TRBV3-1,CASSYYLAPEETQYF,TGTGCCAGCAGCTACTACCTAGCACCCGAGGAGACCCAGTACTTC
-,TRBJ2-7,-,TRBV20-1,CSARGLARYEQYF,TGCAGTGCTAGAGGGCTAGCAAGGTACGAGCAGTACTTC
-,TRBJ1-6,-,TRBV25-1,CASSEFRIDYSPLHF,TGTGCCAGCAGTGAATTTAGGATCGACTATTCACCCCTCCACTTT
TRBD1,TRBJ1-2,-,TRBV5-1,CASSQTGTAYGYTF,TGCGCCAGCAGCCAAACCGGGACAGCCTATGGCTACACCTTC